The T cell receptor beta chain under discussion was sequenced for a study of T-cell reconstitution after alpha-beta-depleted transplantation in children. There are many counts of this clonotype. The CDR3 loop spans 15 amino acids. The J segment lost 3 bases and the V segment lost 1 base, leaving 3 bases of the junction unmatched. Looked up from germline, CDR1 is LGHNA and CDR2 is YNFKEQ. Unique molecular identifiers were used in preparing the TCRbeta library. TCRdb recomputed calls from the PCR reads with MiXCR, one row per CDR3 protein. The sample contains about 110,000 distinct CDR3 sequences, around 6.4% of which appear only once.

The sequence was obtained from a male patient aged 2-15 years who had a stem cell transplant for acute lymphoblastic leukemia, so the T cells may come from the graft donor. The chain carries TRBV4-2 and TRBJ2-5, with 9 bases identical to TRBD1. This specimen consisted of PBMCs, mostly from graft donor cells, obtained 360 days after TCRalphabeta/CD19-depleted stem cell transplant. CDR3 loop: CASSQGDRAKETQYF. In DNA form, the CDR3 reads TGTGCCAGCAGCCAAGGGGACAGGGCTAAAGAGACCCAGTACTTC.